Listed below are T cell receptor beta chains from one sample, sequenced in a study of T cell repertoires in cytomegalovirus infection. TCRdb re-called the reads through MiXCR, storing one row per CDR3 protein. The sample includes approximately 1,000,000 distinct CDR3 sequences, around 31% seen only once; the top ten take over 13%. Their specific antigens are unknown. Specimen: cultured CD8+ T cells from PBMCs, collected from culture after CMV antigen stimulation. Receptors were obtained from a human donor in good health (CMV status not recorded). Some clones in this sample may be carry-over from other donors' samples. CDR3s include the opening cysteine and the closing phenylalanine or tryptophan. D genes are given only for firm matches. Clone size is given for some rows only: seen once, a few or many times, or a class if the clone is expanded.

TRBD1,few,TRBV24-1,19,TRBJ2-1,TGTGCCACCAGTGATTTTAAGACAGGGGGGATAAACGGGTACAATGAGCAGTTCTTC,CATSDFKTGGINGYNEQFF
TRBD2,.,TRBV12-3/TRBV12-4,18,TRBJ2-5,TGTGCCAGCAGTTCTACTAGCGGGGGGGATTGGGTACAAGAGACCCAGTACTTC,CASSSTSGGDWVQETQYF
TRBD2,few,TRBV6-5,16,TRBJ2-7,TGTGCCAGCAGTCCTTCTAGCGGGGAAAGCTCCTACGAGCAGTACTTC,CASSPSSGESSYEQYF
TRBD1,many,TRBV7-2,13,TRBJ1-2,TGTGCCAGCAGATCCGACAGGGGCTATGGCTACACCTTC,CASRSDRGYGYTF
.,.,TRBV6-5,13,TRBJ2-2,TGTGCAACCGAGGGCCGCGACACCGGGGAGCTGTTTTTT,CATEGRDTGELFF
.,many,TRBV7-8,15,TRBJ1-2,TGTGCCAGCAGCTTAGGGGGGCTCGATACCTATGGCTACACCTTC,CASSLGGLDTYGYTF
TRBD2,.,TRBV18,18,TRBJ2-1,TGTGCCAGCTCACCATTCCCAACTAGCGGGGGTATCGACAATGAGCAGTTCTTC,CASSPFPTSGGIDNEQFF
.,many,TRBV7-8,13,TRBJ1-1,TGTGCCAGCAGATCTGATTTTAGAGATGAAGCTTTCTTT,CASRSDFRDEAFF
.,many,TRBV7-9,13,TRBJ1-1,TGTGCCAGCAGCTTAAAGCCCTCATCCGAAGCTTTCTTT,CASSLKPSSEAFF
.,.,TRBV19,16,TRBJ2-1,TGTGCCAGTAGTATCGGGGACACAGTCCCCGCCAATGAGCAGTTCTTC,CASSIGDTVPANEQFF
TRBD2,.,TRBV18,15,TRBJ2-1,TGTGCCAGCTCACCACCGGCGGGAGCCTACAATGAGCAGTTCTTC,CASSPPAGAYNEQFF